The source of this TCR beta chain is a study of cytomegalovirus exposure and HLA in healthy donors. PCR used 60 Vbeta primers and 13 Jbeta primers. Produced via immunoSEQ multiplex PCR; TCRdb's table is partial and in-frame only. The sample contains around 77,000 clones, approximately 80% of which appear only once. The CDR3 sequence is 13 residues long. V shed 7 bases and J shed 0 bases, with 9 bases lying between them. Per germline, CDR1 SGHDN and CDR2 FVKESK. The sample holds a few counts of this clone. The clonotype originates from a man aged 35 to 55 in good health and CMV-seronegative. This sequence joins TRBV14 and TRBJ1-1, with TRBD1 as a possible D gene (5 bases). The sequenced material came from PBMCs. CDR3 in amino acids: CASTTTVNTEAFF. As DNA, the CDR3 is TGTGCCAGCACCACGACAGTGAACACTGAAGCTTTCTTT. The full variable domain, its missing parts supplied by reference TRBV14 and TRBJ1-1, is EAGVTQFPSHSVIEKGQTVTLRCDPISGHDNLYWYRRVMGKEIKFLLHFVKESKQDESGMPNNRFLAERTGGTYSTLKVQPAELEDSGVYFCASTTTVNTEAFFGQGTRLTVV.